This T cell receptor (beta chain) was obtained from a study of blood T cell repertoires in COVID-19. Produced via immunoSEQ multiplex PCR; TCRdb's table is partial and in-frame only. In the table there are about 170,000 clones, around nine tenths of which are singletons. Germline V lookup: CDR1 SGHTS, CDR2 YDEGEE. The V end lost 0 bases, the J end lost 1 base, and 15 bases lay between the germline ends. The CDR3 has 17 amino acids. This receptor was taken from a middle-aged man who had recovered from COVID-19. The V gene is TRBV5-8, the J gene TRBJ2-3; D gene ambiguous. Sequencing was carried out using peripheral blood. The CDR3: CASSLASRHPGTDTQYF. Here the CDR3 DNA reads TGTGCCAGCAGCTTGGCCTCCCGACATCCGGGCACAGATACGCAGTATTTT.